These 4 T cell receptor beta chains originate from one sample sequenced in a study of shared clonotypes between healthy human individuals. Sequencing was performed with immunoSEQ multiplex PCR; in TCRdb, only in-frame clones are kept and a portion is missing. The table shows some 2,500,000 clones, with just under 95% occurring only once. Specimen: naive CD4+ T cells from PBMCs. Subset in this sample: CD45RA+ positively selected. Receptors originate from a man aged 18 to 30 in good health. Some clones in this sample may be carry-over from other donors' samples.

As to this clone: Other nucleotide sequences from this sample produce the same CDR3. The V gene is TRBV19, the J gene TRBJ1-1; possibly TRBD1 for D (5 bases). The V gene's germline CDR1 is LNHDA and CDR2 SQIVND (reference sequence). The CDR3 extends over 14 amino acids. V shed 5 bases and J shed 0 bases, with 10 bases lying between them. The CDR3 is CASSPTVMNTEAFF. CDR3 nucleotide sequence: TGTGCCAGTAGTCCGACAGTAATGAACACTGAAGCTTTCTTT.

V usage is TRBV18 and J usage is TRBJ1-5; D ambiguous. Germline values: CDR1 KGHSH, CDR2 LQKENI. Trimming stripped 2 bases from V and 0 bases from J, with 14 bases between. CDR3 length equals 17 residues. The CDR3 loop reads CASSPVRVIYSNQPQHF. CDR3 bases: TGTGCCAGCTCACCAGTCCGCGTAATCTATAGCAATCAGCCCCAGCATTTT.

The chain has TRBV6-6 and TRBJ2-7, with D possibly matching TRBD2 (6 bases). The CDR3 is 16 residues long. Trimming left V 2 bases short and J 2 bases short, with 16 bases between. The germline gives CDR1 MNHNY, CDR2 SVGAGI (reference sequence). The CDR3 DNA sequence: TGTGCCAGCAGTTACGGGTCGACTAGGGGTGCCTACGAGCAGTACTTC. Translating it yields CASSYGSTRGAYEQYF.

CDR3 sequence (DNA): TGTGCCAGCAGGCCGGACCTTAATCAGCCCCAGCATTTT. Its protein product is CASRPDLNQPQHF. This chain links TRBV28 with TRBJ1-5; D call uncertain. V was clipped by 6 bases and J by 4 bases, with 10 bases between them. CDR3 size: 13 residues. Germline lookup yields CDR1 MDHEN and CDR2 SYDVKM.